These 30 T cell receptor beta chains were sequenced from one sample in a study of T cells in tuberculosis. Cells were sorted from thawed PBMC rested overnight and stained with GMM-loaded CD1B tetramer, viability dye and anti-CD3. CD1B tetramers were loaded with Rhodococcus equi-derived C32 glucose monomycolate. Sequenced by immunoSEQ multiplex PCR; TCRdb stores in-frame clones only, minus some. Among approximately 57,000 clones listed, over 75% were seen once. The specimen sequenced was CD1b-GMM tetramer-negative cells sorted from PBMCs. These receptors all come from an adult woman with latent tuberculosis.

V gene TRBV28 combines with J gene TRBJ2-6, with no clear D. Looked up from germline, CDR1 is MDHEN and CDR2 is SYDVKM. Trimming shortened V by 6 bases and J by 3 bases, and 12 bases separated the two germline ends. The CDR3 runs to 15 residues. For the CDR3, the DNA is TGTGCCAGCAGCCCTGGGCAACTTGGGGCCAACGTCCTGACTTTC. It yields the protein CASSPGQLGANVLTF.

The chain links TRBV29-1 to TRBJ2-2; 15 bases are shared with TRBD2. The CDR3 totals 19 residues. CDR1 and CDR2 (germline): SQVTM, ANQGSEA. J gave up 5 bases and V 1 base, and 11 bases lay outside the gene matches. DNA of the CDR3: TGCAGCGTTGAAGCTGCCGGACTAGCGGGGGGGTACAAGACCGGGGAGCTGTTTTTT. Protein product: CSVEAAGLAGGYKTGELFF.

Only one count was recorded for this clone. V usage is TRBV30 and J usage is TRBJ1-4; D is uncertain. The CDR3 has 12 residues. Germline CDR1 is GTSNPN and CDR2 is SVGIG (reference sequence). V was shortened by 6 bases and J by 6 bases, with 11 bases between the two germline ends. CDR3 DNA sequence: TGTGCCTGTTTCGACGGGTATGAAAAACTGTTTTTT. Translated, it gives CACFDGYEKLFF.

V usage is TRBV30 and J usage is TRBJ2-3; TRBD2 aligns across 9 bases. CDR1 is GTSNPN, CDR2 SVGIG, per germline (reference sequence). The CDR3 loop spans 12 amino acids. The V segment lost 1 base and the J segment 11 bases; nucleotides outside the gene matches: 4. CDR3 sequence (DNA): TGTGCCTGGAGTGGTTTAGCGGGAGAGCAGTATTTT. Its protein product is CAWSGLAGEQYF.

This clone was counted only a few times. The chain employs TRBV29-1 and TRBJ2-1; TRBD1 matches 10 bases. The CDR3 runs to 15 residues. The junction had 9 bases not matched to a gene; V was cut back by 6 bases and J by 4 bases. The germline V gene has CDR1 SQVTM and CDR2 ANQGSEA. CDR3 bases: TGCAGCGTGGTAACTCGGGACAGGGGTTACAATGAGCAGTTCTTC. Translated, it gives CSVVTRDRGYNEQFF.

Written as DNA, the CDR3 is TGTGCCAGCAGTGATTATGGATACGGGGATTCACCCCTCCACTTT. Protein: CASSDYGYGDSPLHF. V gene TRBV5-4 combines with J gene TRBJ1-6; no clear D. V was shortened by 5 bases and J by 8 bases, with 17 bases between the two germline ends. Germline CDR1 reads SGHNT; CDR2 reads YYREEE (reference sequence). The CDR3 extends over 15 amino acids.

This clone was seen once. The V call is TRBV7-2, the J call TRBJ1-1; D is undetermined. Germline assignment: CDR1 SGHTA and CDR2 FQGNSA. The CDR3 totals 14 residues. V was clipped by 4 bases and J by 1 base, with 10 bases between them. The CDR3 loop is CASSSLARNTEAFF. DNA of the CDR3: TGTGCCAGCAGCTCCCTGGCAAGGAACACTGAAGCTTTCTTT.

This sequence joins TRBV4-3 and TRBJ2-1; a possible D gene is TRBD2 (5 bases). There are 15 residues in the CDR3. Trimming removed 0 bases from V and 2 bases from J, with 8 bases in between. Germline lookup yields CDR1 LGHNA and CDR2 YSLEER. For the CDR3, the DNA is TGCGCCAGCAGCCAAGAGAGGGCGACCTACAATGAGCAGTTCTTC. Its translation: CASSQERATYNEQFF.

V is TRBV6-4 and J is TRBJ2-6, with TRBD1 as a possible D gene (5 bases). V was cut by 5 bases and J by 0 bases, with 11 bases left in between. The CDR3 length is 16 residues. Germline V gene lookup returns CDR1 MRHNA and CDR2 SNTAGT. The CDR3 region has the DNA TGTGCCAGCAGTTCGACAGAGAGCTCTGGGGCCAACGTCCTGACTTTC. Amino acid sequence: CASSSTESSGANVLTF.

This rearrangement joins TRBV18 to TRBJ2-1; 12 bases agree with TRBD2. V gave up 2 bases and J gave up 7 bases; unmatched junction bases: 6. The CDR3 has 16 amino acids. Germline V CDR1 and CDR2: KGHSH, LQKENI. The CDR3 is CASSPSWTSGNNEQFF. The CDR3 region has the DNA TGTGCCAGCTCACCATCGTGGACTAGCGGGAATAATGAGCAGTTCTTC.

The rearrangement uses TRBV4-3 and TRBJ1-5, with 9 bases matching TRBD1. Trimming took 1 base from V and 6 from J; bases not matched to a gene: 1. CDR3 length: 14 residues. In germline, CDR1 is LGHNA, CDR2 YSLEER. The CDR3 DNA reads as TGCGCCAGCAGCCAAGGACAGGGGGGTCAGCCCCAGCATTTT. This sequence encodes CASSQGQGGQPQHF.

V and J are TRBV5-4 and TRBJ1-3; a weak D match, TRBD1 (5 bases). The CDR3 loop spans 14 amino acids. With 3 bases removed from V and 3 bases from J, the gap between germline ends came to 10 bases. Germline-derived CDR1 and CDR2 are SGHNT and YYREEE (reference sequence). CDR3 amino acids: CASSSTTGGNTIYF. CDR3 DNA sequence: TGTGCCAGCAGCTCCACTACAGGTGGAAACACCATATATTTT.

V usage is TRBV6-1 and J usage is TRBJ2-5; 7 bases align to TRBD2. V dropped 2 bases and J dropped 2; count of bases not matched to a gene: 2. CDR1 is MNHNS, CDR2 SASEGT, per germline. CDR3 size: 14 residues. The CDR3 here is CASSETAGQETQYF. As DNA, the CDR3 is TGTGCCAGCAGTGAAACAGCGGGGCAAGAGACCCAGTACTTC.

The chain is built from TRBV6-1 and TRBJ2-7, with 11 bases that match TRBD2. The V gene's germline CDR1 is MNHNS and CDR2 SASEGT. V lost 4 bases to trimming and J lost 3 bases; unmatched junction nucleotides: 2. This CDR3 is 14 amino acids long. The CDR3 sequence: CASSVLAGDYEQYF. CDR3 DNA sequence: TGTGCCAGCAGTGTACTAGCGGGAGACTACGAGCAGTACTTC.

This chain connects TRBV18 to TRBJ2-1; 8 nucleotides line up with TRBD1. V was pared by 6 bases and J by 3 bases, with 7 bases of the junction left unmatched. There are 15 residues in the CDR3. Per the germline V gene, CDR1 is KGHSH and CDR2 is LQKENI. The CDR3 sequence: CASSPGTGLYNEQFF. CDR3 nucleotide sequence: TGTGCCAGCTCGCCCGGGACAGGTCTCTACAATGAGCAGTTCTTC.

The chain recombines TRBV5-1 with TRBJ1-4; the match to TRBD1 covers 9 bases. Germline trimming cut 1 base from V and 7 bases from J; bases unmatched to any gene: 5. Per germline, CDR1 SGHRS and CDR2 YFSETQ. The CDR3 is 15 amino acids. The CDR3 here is CASSLMGQGIEKLFF. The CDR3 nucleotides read TGCGCCAGCAGCTTGATGGGACAGGGCATTGAAAAACTGTTTTTT.

CDR3 amino acids: CASSRDRVHSPLHF. The CDR3 DNA reads TGTGCCAGCAGCCGGGACAGGGTCCATTCACCCCTCCACTTT. This chain joins TRBV7-9 and TRBJ1-6, with 9 bases lining up with TRBD1. After removal of 5 bases from V and 8 bases from J, the junction contained 4 bases not matched to a gene. CDR3 length equals 14 residues. Germline assignment: CDR1 SEHNR and CDR2 FQNEAQ (reference sequence).

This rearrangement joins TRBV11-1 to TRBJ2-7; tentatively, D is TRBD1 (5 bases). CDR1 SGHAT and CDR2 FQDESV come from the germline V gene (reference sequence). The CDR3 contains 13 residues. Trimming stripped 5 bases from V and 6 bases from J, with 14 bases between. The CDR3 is CASSPGRNGEQYF. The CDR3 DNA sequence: TGTGCCAGCAGCCCAGGGCGTAACGGCGAGCAGTACTTC.

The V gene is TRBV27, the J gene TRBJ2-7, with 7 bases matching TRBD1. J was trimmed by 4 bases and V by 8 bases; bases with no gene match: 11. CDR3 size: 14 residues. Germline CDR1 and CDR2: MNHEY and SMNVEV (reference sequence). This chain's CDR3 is CASGWGTEIYEQYF. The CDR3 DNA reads TGTGCCAGCGGCTGGGGGACAGAAATTTACGAGCAGTACTTC.

CDR3 region: CASGWTEGADTQYF. The DNA of the CDR3 is TGTGCCAGCGGGTGGACGGAGGGTGCAGATACGCAGTATTTT. The chain recombines TRBV25-1 with TRBJ2-3; D perhaps matches TRBD2 (6 bases). Germline V gene sequence: CDR1 MGHDK, CDR2 SYGVNS. V lost 8 bases to trimming and J lost 4 bases, with 16 bases between them. This CDR3 region has 14 residues.

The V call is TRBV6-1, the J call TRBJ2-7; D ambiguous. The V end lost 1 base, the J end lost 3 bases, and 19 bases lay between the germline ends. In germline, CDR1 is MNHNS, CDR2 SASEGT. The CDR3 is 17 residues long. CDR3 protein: CASSEESGDSVFYEQYF. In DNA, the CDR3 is TGTGCCAGCAGTGAAGAAAGTGGCGACTCTGTCTTCTACGAGCAGTACTTC.

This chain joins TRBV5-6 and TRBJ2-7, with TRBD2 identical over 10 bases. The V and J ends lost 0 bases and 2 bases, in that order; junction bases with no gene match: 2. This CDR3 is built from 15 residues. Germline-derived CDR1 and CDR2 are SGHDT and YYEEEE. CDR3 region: CASSLELAGPYEQYF. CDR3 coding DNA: TGTGCCAGCAGCTTGGAACTAGCGGGACCCTACGAGCAGTACTTC.

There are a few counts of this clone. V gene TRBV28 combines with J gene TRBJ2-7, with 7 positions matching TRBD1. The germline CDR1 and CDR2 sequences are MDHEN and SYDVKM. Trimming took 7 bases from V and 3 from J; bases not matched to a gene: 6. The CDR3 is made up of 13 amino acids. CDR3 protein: CASNRGQRYEQYF. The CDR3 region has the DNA TGTGCCAGCAACAGGGGACAGCGCTACGAGCAGTACTTC.

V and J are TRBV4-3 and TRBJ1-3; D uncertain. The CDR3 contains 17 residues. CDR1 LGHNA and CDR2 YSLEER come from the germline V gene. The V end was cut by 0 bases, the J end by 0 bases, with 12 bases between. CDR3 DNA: TGCGCCAGCAGCCAAGATGGGCCGAAAAACTCTGGAAACACCATATATTTT. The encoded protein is CASSQDGPKNSGNTIYF.

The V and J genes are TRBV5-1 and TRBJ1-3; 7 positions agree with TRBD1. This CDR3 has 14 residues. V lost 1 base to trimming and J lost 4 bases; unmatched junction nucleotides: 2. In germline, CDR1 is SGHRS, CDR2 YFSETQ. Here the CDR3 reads CASSLTGAGNTIYF. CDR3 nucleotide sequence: TGCGCCAGCAGCTTGACAGGGGCCGGAAACACCATATATTTT.

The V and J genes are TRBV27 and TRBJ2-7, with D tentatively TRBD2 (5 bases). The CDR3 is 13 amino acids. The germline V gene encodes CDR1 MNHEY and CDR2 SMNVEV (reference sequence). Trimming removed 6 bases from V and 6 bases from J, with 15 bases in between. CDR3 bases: TGTGCCAGCAGAGGTCCGGGGTATGGCGAGCAGTACTTC. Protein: CASRGPGYGEQYF.

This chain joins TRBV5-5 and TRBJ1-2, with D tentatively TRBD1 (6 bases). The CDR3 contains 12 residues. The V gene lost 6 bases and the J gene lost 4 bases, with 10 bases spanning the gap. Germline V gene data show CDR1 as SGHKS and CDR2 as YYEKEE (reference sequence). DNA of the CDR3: TGTGCCAGCACGGACAGTCTCTATGGCTACACCTTC. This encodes CASTDSLYGYTF.

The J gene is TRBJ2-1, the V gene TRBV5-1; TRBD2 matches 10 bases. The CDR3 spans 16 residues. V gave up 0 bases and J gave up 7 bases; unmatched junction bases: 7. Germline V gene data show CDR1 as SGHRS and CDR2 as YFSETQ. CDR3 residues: CASSLVVAGGGNEQFF. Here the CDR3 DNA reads TGCGCCAGCAGCTTGGTAGTAGCGGGGGGCGGAAATGAGCAGTTCTTC.

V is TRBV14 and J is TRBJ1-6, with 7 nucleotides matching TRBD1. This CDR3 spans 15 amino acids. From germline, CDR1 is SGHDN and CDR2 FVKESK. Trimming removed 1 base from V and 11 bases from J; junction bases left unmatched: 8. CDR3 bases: TGTGCCAGCAGCCAAGCTGACAGGGCCAGGACACCCCTCCACTTT. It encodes CASSQADRARTPLHF.

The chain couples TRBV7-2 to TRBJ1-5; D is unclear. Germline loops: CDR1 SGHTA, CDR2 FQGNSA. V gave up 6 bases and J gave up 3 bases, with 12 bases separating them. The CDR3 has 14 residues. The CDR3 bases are TGTGCCAGCAGTCTAGACCGGAACAATCAGCCCCAGCATTTT. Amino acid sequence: CASSLDRNNQPQHF.